This T cell receptor beta chain originates from a study of blood T cell repertoires in COVID-19. Study context: Sites across the United States, Italy and Spain contributed samples from acute and convalescent COVID-19. From T cells, B-cell-depleted T cells, or PBMCs came the material, which was cDNA or gDNA.

In the source study's methods: It was from reference gene primer amplification that nucleated cell counts were estimated. Sequencing was performed with immunoSEQ multiplex PCR; in TCRdb, only in-frame clones are kept and a portion is missing. V and J calls and clone size follow that table, whereas D and trimming were derived from the DNA. Of roughly 120,000 clones listed, around 90% are singletons. The clonotype originates from a human donor in a cohort sampled during active COVID-19. Sequences were obtained from peripheral blood.

DNA of the CDR3: TGCGCCAGCAGCTCTTTCCGGGAGCAGTACTTC. Its protein is CASSSFREQYF. The chain links TRBV5-1 to TRBJ2-7; D gene uncertain. The CDR3 sequence is 11 residues long. In germline, CDR1 is SGHRS, CDR2 YFSETQ. V lost 3 bases to trimming and J lost 7 bases, with 8 bases between them.